The following is a T cell receptor (beta chain) sequence with its context. There are many counts of this clonotype. No cognate antigen has been identified for it. Base qualities are not recorded, but no much larger clone differs from it by a single base. The record originates from a study of regulatory T cells in long-lasting Graves disease (dated by TCRdb to the early 2020s). Concerning the study at large: Persistent Graves' disease was defined as persistently positive TSH receptor autoantibodies together with antithyroid drug treatment for over 5 years. The study was conducted in China and was registered as a clinical trial. Persistent Graves' disease patients were compared with newly diagnosed Graves' disease patients by peripheral blood TCR sequencing and RNA sequencing. Antithyroid drugs had been taken for about 10.3 years on average by persistent Graves' disease patients in the clinical cohort. A total of roughly 35 samples underwent TCR sequencing, from about 13 patients with persistent Graves' disease and roughly 20 patients with newly diagnosed Graves' disease.

From the cysteine through the phenylalanine, the CDR3 covers 13 amino acids. Solely the CDR3 DNA is kept, with 39 bases framed from the first base. V lost 7 bases and J lost 5 bases; the stretch between them is 14 bases long. The time point label, read with the paper, signifies: persistent/refractory GD, antithyroid drugs over 5 years with positive TRAb. For both TCR sequencing and RNA sequencing, RNA was extracted from PBMCs in TRIzol. The diagnosis of Graves' disease was made according to American Thyroid Association guidelines. The patients came from an endocrinology department in Xi'an, China. From each patient, around 8.3 milliliters of peripheral blood was collected into an EDTA anticoagulant tube. Ficoll Paque Plus density gradient separation was used to isolate PBMCs, and no further T cell sorting was done. An Agilent 2100 Bioanalyzer and agarose gel were used to assess RNA quality, and a NanoDrop 2000 was used to measure RNA concentration.

Findings and caveats that apply to the study as a whole: The authors acknowledged the small sample size as a limitation that may reduce accuracy. Lower TCR Shannon entropy and fewer highly expanded clones were observed in persistent Graves' disease patients than in newly diagnosed patients, which suggested clonal expansion. The study examined only peripheral blood because the primary lesion, thyroid tissue, could not be accessed. Preferential use of TRBV28, TRBJ1-2 and TRBJ2-5 was observed in persistent disease, whereas TRBV20-1 and TRBJ2-1 were favored in newly diagnosed disease. Only the TCR beta chain was sequenced and analyzed. More public clonotypes were shared among persistent patients (approximately 3,000) than among newly diagnosed patients (approximately 930).

Library construction relied on multiplex PCR. The instrument given in TCRdb is Illumina HiSeq 4000. To build TCR beta libraries, CDR3 regions were amplified by Arm-PCR using iRepertoire HTBI primers. PCR products were gel purified before sequencing. The source study handled its data this way. Gene usage analysis of CDR3 amino acid clonotypes used the 60 to 75 TRBV and some 15 TRBJ segments found across samples. COPE and FqMerger were used to merge filtered high-quality paired reads into contigs. BLAST was used to align contigs to IMGT TRBV, TRBD and TRBJ reference genes, and CDR3 was defined according to IMGT. Any clonotype with a frequency above 0.1% was classified as a highly expanded clone. Repertoire diversity was measured by Shannon entropy, and V-J evenness by the Gini coefficient. Public clonotypes were defined as clonotypes shared by more than one individual. In-frame beta chains were kept once TCRdb had trimmed the public reads at Q25 with fastp and called clones with MiXCR. Identical CDR3 proteins give one entry, which carries the most common genes and DNA. TCRdb's processing, not the study's, gives the V and J calls here. The sample profile shows around 400,000 distinct CDR3 sequences; roughly 23% of them were found once. Approximately 14% of the sample rests with the top ten.

Source: peripheral blood mononuclear cells (PBMCs), taken when the disease was refractory, from a patient treated with antithyroid drugs. The receptor was derived from a female donor with Graves disease. The rearrangement joined TRBV12-3 or TRBV12-4 to TRBJ1-2, and possibly TRBD1, on 6 matching bases. The CDR3 amino acid sequence is: CASTQGGRYGYTF. The DNA reads as follows: TGTGCCAGCACCCAAGGGGGGCGTTATGGCTACACCTTC.